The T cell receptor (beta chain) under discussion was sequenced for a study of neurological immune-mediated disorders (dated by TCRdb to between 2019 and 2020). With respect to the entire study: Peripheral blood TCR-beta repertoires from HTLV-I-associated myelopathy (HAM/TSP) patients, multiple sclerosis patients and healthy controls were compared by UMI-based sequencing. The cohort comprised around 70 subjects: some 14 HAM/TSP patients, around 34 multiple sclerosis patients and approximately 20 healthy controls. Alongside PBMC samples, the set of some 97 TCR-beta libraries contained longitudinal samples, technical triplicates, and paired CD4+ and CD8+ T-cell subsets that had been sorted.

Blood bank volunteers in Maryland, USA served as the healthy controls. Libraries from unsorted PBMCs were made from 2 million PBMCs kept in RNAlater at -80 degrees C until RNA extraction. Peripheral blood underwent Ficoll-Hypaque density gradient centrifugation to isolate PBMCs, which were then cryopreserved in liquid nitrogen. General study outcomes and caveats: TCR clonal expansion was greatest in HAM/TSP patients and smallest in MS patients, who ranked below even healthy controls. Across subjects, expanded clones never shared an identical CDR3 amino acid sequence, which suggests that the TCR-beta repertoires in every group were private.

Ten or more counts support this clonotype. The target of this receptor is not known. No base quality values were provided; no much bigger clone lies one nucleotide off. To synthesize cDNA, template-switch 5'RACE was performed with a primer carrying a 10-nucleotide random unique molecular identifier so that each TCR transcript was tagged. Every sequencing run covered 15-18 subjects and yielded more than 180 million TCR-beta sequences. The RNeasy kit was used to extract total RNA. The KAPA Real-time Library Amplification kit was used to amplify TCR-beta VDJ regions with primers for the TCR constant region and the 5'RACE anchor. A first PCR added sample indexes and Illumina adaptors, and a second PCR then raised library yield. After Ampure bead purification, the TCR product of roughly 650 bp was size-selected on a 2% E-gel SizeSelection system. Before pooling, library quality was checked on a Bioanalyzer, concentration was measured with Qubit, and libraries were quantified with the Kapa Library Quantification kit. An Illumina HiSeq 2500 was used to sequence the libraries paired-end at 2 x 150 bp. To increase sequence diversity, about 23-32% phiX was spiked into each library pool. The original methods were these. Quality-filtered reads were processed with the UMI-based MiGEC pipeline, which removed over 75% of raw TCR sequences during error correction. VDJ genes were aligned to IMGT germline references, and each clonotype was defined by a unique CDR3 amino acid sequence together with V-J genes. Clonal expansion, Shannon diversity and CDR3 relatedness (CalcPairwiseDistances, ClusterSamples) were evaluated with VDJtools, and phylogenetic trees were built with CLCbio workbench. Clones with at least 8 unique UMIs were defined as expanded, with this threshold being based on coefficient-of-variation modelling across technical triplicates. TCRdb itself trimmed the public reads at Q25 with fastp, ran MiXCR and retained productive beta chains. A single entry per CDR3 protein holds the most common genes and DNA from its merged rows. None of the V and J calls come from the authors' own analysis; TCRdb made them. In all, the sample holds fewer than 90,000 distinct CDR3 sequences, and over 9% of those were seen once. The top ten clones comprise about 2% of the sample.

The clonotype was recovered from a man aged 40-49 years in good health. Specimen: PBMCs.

CDR3 reads: CASSLETGNHRDTQYF. The nucleotides read TGTGCCAGCAGCTTAGAGACAGGGAATCACAGAGATACGCAGTATTTT. This receptor chain uses TRBV11-2 and TRBJ2-3, with TRBD1 identical over 7 junction bases. The germline V gene yields SGHAT for CDR1 and FQNNGV for CDR2. Taken from cysteine to phenylalanine, the CDR3 has 16 residues. The read is trimmed to its CDR3 DNA, 48 bases read in frame from base 1. From V the trimming removes 0 bases and from J it removes 5 bases, while the gene matches leave 8 bases of the junction unaccounted for.